This record looks at one TCR beta chain sequence and its context. What it binds is unknown. The entry originates in a study of OX40 agonist ivuxolimab in advanced cancers. In the study overall: One patient with hepatocellular carcinoma and two with cutaneous melanoma, three in all, had partial responses. The study, taken as a whole, reports: Partial responders at 0.1-3.0 mg/kg showed near-lowest clonal expansion. Among T cells, CD8+ cells averaged more expanded clones than CD4+ cells.

Here immunoSEQ multiplex PCR was the method, and the copy in TCRdb shows in-frame clones only, minus some. Of tens of thousands of clones listed, about 85% are singletons. This TCR came from an adult with an advanced solid tumor such as melanoma, head and neck, liver or kidney cancer. The material was CD4+ or CD8+ T cells sorted from blood, obtained in a trial of the OX40 agonist ivuxolimab.

CDR3 in DNA: TGTGCTAGTGGTTTGGTAGTCGGCAGGGGAGGGTACGAGCAGTACTTC. This gives the protein CASGLVVGRGGYEQYF. This rearrangement joins TRBV12-5 to TRBJ2-7; D might be TRBD2 (7 bases). The CDR3 loop spans 16 amino acids. Germline CDR1 reads LGHNT; CDR2 reads FRNRAP. Trimming shortened V by 0 bases and J by 4 bases, and 16 bases separated the two germline ends.